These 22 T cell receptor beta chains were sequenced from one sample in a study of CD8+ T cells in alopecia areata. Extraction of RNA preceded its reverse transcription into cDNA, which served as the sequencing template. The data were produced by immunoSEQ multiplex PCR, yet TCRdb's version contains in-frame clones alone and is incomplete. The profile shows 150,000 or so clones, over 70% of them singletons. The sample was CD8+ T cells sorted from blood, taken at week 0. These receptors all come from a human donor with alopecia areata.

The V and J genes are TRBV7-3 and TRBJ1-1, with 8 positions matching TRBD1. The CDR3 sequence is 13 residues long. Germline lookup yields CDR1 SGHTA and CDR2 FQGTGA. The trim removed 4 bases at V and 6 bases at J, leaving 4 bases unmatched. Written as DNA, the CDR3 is TGTGCCAGCAGCTCAGGGGGCCTTGCTGAAGCTTTCTTT. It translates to CASSSGGLAEAFF.

CDR3 bases: TGTGCCAGCAGCTTACAAGTGGGACAAAGCAAGGACGAGCAGTACTTC. This sequence encodes CASSLQVGQSKDEQYF. V and J are TRBV7-6 and TRBJ2-7; D might be TRBD1 (6 bases). The CDR3 runs 16 residues. The V end was cut by 2 bases, the J end by 5 bases, with 19 bases between. CDR1 is SGHVS, CDR2 FNYEAQ, per germline.

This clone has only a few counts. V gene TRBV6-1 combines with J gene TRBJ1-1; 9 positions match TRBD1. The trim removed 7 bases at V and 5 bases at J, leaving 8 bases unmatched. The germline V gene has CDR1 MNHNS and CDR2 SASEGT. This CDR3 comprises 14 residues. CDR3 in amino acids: CASKMDRGETEAFF. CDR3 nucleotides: TGTGCCAGCAAGATGGACAGGGGTGAAACTGAAGCTTTCTTT.

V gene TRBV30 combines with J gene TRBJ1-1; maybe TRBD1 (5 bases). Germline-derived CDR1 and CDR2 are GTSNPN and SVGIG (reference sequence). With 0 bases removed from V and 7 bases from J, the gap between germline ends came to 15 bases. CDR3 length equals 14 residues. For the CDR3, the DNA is TGTGCCTGGAGTGTATTCGAGACAGAGTTTGAAGCTTTCTTT. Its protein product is CAWSVFETEFEAFF.

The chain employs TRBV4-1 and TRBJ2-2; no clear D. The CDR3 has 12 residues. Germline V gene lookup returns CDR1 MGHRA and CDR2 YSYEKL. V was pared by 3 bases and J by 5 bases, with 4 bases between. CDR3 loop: CASSHLTGELFF. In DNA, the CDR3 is TGCGCCAGCAGCCACCTTACCGGGGAGCTGTTTTTT.

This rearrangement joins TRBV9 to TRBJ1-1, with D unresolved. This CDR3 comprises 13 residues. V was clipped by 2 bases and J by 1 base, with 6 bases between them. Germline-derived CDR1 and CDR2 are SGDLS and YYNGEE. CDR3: CASSVSGNTEAFF. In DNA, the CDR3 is TGTGCCAGCAGCGTTTCAGGGAACACTGAAGCTTTCTTT.

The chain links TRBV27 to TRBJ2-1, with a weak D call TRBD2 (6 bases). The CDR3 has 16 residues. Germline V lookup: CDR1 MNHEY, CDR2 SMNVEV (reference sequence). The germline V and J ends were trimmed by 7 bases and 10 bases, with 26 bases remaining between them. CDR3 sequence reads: CASTSLVAGPFKEQFF. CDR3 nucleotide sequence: TGTGCCAGCACCTCCCTTGTGGCGGGACCGTTTAAGGAGCAGTTCTTC.

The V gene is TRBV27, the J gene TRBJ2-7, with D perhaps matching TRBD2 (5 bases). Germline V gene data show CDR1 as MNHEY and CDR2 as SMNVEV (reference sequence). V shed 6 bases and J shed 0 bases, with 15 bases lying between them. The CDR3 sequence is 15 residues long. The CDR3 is CASSYEVGGSYEQYF. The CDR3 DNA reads TGTGCCAGCAGCTACGAGGTCGGAGGCTCCTACGAGCAGTACTTC.

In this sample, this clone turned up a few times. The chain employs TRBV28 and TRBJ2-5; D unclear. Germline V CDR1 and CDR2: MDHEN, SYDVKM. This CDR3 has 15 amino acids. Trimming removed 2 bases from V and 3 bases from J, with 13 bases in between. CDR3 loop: CASSLGSAREETQYF. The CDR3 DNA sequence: TGTGCCAGCAGTTTAGGGTCAGCTAGGGAAGAGACCCAGTACTTC. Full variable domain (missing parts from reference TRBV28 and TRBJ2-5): DVKVTQSSRYLVKRTGEKVFLECVQDMDHENMFWYRQDPGLGLRLIYFSYDVKMKEKGDIPEGYSVSREKKERFSLILESASTNQTSMYLCASSLGSAREETQYFGPGTRLLVL.

The CDR3 nucleotides are TGCGCCAGCAGCCAAGACCACGGGACACTTTACGAGCAGTACTTC. Protein sequence: CASSQDHGTLYEQYF. J is TRBJ2-7 and V is TRBV4-1; D is perhaps TRBD1 (6 bases). This CDR3 comprises 15 residues. Germline V gene lookup returns CDR1 MGHRA and CDR2 YSYEKL. Trimming shortened V by 0 bases and J by 4 bases, and 13 bases separated the two germline ends.

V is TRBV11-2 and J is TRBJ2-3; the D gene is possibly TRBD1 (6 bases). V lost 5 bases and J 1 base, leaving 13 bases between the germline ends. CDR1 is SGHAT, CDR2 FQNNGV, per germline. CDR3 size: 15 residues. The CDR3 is CASSPSGGGTDTQYF. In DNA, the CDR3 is TGTGCCAGCAGCCCCAGTGGGGGCGGCACAGATACGCAGTATTTT.

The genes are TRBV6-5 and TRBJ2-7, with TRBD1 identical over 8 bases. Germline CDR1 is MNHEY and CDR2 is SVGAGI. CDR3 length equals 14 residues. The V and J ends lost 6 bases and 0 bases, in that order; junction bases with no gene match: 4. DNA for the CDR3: TGTGCCAGCAGCCTCACAGGGGGCTCCTACGAGCAGTACTTC. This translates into CASSLTGGSYEQYF.

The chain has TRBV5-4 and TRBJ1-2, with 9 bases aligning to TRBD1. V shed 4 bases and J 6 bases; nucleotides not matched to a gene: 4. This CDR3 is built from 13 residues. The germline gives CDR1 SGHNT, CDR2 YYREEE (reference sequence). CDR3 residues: CASSGTGIDGYTF. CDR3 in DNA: TGTGCCAGCAGCGGGACAGGGATTGATGGCTACACCTTC.

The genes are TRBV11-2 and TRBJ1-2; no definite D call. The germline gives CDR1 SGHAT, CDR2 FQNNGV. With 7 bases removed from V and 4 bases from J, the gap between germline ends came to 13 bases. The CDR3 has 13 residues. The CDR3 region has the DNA TGTGCCAGCACCCTGGTTTCAGTCTATGGCTACACCTTC. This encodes CASTLVSVYGYTF.

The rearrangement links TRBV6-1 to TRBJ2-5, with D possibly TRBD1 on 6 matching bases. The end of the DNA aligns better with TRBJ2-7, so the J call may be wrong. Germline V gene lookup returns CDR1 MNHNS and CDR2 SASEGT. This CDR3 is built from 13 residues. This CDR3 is CASIRTDHYEQYF. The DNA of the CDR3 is TGTGCCAGCATACGGACAGACCACTACGAGCAGTACTTC.

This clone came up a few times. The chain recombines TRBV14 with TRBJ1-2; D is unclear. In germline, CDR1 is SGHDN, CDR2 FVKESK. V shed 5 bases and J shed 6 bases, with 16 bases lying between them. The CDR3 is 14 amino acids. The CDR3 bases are TGTGCCAGCAGCACCGACACGGAGGTCGATGGCTACACCTTC. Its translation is CASSTDTEVDGYTF.

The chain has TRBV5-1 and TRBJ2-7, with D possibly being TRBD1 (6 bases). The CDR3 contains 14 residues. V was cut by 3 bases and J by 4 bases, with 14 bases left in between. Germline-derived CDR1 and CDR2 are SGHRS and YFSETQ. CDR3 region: CASSSTPGDYEQYF. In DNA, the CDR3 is TGCGCCAGCAGCTCAACCCCAGGGGATTACGAGCAGTACTTC.

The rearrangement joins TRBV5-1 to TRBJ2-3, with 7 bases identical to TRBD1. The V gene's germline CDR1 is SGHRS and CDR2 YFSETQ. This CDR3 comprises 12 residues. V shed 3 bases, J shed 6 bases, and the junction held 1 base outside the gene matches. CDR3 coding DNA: TGCGCCAGCAGCTCGACAGGGGATACGCAGTATTTT. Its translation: CASSSTGDTQYF.

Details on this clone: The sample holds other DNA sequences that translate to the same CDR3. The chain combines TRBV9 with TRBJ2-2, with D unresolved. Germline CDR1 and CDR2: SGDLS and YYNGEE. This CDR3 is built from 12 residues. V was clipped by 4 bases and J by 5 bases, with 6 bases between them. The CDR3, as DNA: TGTGCCAGCAGCCCCCATACCGGGGAGCTGTTTTTT. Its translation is CASSPHTGELFF.

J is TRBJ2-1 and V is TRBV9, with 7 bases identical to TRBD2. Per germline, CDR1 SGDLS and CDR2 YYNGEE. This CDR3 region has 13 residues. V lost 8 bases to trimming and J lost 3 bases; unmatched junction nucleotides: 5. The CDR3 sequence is CASGDYDYNEQFF. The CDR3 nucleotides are TGTGCCAGTGGGGACTATGACTACAATGAGCAGTTCTTC.

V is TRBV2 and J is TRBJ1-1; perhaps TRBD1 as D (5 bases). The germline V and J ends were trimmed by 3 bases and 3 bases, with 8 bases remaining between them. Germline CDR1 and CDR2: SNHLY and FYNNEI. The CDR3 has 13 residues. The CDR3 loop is CASSDRGDTEAFF. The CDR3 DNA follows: TGTGCCAGCAGTGATAGAGGGGACACTGAAGCTTTCTTT.

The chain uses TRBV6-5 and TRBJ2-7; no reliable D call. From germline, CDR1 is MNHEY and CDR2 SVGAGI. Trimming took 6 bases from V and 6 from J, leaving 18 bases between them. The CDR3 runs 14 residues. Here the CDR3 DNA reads TGTGCCAGCAGCGGCGTTGGTGGCCTTGGCGAGCAGTACTTC. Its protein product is CASSGVGGLGEQYF.